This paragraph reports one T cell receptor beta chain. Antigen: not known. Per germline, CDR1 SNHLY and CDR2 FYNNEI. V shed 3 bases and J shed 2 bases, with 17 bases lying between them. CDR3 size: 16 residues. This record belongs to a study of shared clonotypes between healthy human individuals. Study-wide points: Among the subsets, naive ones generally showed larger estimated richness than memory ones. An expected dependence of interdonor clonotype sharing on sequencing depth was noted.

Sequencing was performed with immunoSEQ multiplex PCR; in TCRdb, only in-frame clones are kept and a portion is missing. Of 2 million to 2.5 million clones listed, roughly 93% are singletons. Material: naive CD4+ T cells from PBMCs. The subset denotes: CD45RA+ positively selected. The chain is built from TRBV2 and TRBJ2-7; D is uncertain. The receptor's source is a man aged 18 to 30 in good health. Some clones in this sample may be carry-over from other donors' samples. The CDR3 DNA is TGTGCCAGCAGTGACCTGGACGGAGTGACGGCCTACGAGCAGTACTTC. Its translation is CASSDLDGVTAYEQYF.